The next 8 T cell receptor beta chains were all read from a single sample in a study of T cell repertoires in cytomegalovirus infection. TCRdb re-derived calls from the reads in MiXCR, one entry per CDR3 protein. The data show approximately 500,000 distinct CDR3 sequences, 10% to 12% seen once. The specimen was PBMCs. Source of these receptors: a human donor in good health (CMV status not recorded). Some clones in this sample may be carry-over from other donors' samples.

To note about this clonotype: This may be a read error: a much more frequent sequence differs by one nucleotide. V gene TRBV12-5 combines with J gene TRBJ2-7; D is unclear. V dropped 2 bases and J dropped 3 bases, with 11 bases sitting between them. The CDR3 runs 14 residues. Looked up from germline, CDR1 is LGHNT and CDR2 is FRNRAP. The CDR3 DNA follows: TGTGCTAGTGGTTTGACGATCAGGTACTACGAGCAGTACTTC. Translation: CASGLTIRYYEQYF.

V gene TRBV3-1 combines with J gene TRBJ1-2; D perhaps matches TRBD1 (5 bases). V dropped 4 bases and J dropped 7 bases, with 13 bases sitting between them. The CDR3 totals 13 residues. The V gene's germline CDR1 is LGHDT and CDR2 YNNKEL (reference sequence). The CDR3 reads CASSRPTESGYTF. CDR3 DNA sequence: TGTGCCAGCAGCCGGCCGACAGAGTCTGGCTACACCTTC.

CDR3 sequence reads: CSAGPLTGLTDTQYF. CDR3 DNA sequence: TGCAGTGCTGGGCCCCTAACAGGGCTCACAGATACGCAGTATTTT. This chain links TRBV20-1 with TRBJ2-3; maybe TRBD1 (6 bases). CDR1 is DFQATT and CDR2 is SNEGSKA in the germline V gene (reference sequence). The V gene lost 5 bases and the J gene lost 2 bases, with 17 bases spanning the gap. The CDR3 covers 15 residues.

This clonotype came up many times. The chain is built from TRBV28 and TRBJ2-7; D possibly corresponds to TRBD2 (6 bases). CDR3 length: 14 amino acids. Germline values: CDR1 MDHEN, CDR2 SYDVKM. With 4 bases removed from V and 3 bases from J, the gap between germline ends came to 13 bases. In nucleotides, the CDR3 is TGTGCCAGCAGTTCCAGTCCAGCGGGCTACGAGCAGTACTTC. This gives the protein CASSSSPAGYEQYF.

This clonotype came up many times. The chain carries TRBV7-9 and TRBJ1-1, with TRBD1 matching 8 bases. Germline lookup yields CDR1 SEHNR and CDR2 FQNEAQ (reference sequence). The CDR3 loop spans 15 amino acids. Losses at the gene ends were 4 bases for V and 6 bases for J; bases not matched to a gene: 10. The CDR3 region is CASSSKGQVNAEAFF. CDR3 bases: TGTGCCAGCAGCTCAAAGGGACAGGTTAACGCTGAAGCTTTCTTT.

This clonotype was recorded many times. This rearrangement joins TRBV7-2 to TRBJ1-1; D is perhaps TRBD1 (6 bases). Germline CDR1 is SGHTA and CDR2 is FQGNSA. CDR3 length: 14 residues. The ends were cut back, 7 bases at V and 3 bases at J, with 15 bases in the middle. Here the CDR3 reads CASTYRGGYTEAFF. In DNA, the CDR3 is TGTGCCAGCACCTACCGAGGGGGTTACACTGAAGCTTTCTTT. Supplemented by reference TRBV7-2 and TRBJ1-1, the full variable domain reads GAGVSQSPSNKVTEKGKDVELRCDPISGHTALYWYRQSLGQGLEFLIYFQGNSAPDKSGLPSDRFSAERTGGSVSTLTIQRTQQEDSAVYLCASTYRGGYTEAFFGQGTRLTVV.

Ten or more counts support this clonotype. The chain recombines TRBV7-3 with TRBJ2-1; the match to TRBD2 covers 8 bases. Losses at the gene ends were 4 bases for V and 7 bases for J; bases not matched to a gene: 6. The CDR3 spans 14 residues. Per the germline V gene, CDR1 is SGHTA and CDR2 is FQGTGA. CDR3 DNA sequence: TGTGCCAGCAGCTCCGGGACTAGATGGAATGAGCAGTTCTTC. Its translation: CASSSGTRWNEQFF. The whole variable domain, filled in from reference TRBV7-3 and TRBJ2-1, reads GAGVSQTPSNKVTEKGKYVELRCDPISGHTALYWYRQSLGQGPEFLIYFQGTGAADDSGLPNDRFFAVRPEGSVSTLKIQRTERGDSAVYLCASSSGTRWNEQFFGPGTRLTVL.

This clonotype was found many times. The chain has TRBV20-1 and TRBJ1-5, with TRBD1 identical over 11 bases. Looked up from germline, CDR1 is DFQATT and CDR2 is SNEGSKA (reference sequence). The V segment lost 4 bases and the J segment 9 bases; nucleotides outside the gene matches: 11. There are 15 residues in the CDR3. The CDR3 nucleotides read TGCAGTGCTATTATGGACAGGGGGCTTAGGACGCCCCAGCATTTT. This translates into CSAIMDRGLRTPQHF.